The clone carrying this TCR beta chain showed up just once. The record originates from a study of blood T cell repertoires in COVID-19. Study in general: There were acute and convalescent COVID-19 samples, and they came from the United States, Italy and Spain. The cDNA or gDNA used as material had been derived from T cells, B-cell-depleted T cells, or PBMCs.

The authors' processing: Researchers report that nucleated cell counts were estimated from reference gene primer amplification. Repertoires were generated with immunoSEQ multiplex PCR, while TCRdb's copy carries only in-frame clones and drops some. Clone size and V and J calls were adopted from that table, with D and trimming inferred from the DNA. Here the sample spans roughly 300,000 clones, more than 75% being singletons. Germline CDR1 reads DFQATT; CDR2 reads SNEGSKA (reference sequence). The J segment lost 4 bases and the V segment lost 3 bases, leaving 13 bases of the junction unmatched. There are 16 residues in the CDR3.

The V call is TRBV20-1, the J call TRBJ2-3; 7 bases map to TRBD1. The TCR sequence derives from a woman between 50 and 59 years old who had recovered from COVID-19. Sample: peripheral blood. The CDR3: CSASFSQGPMADTQYF. The CDR3 coding sequence is TGCAGTGCTAGTTTCTCACAGGGGCCCATGGCAGATACGCAGTATTTT.